This T cell receptor beta chain was sequenced for a study of T-cell reconstitution after alpha-beta-depleted transplantation in children. The J segment lost 5 bases and the V segment lost 4 bases, leaving 8 bases of the junction unmatched. The CDR3 runs to 14 residues. Germline V gene data show CDR1 as MNHEY and CDR2 as SVGEGT. This clonotype was detected only a few times. Preparing the TCRbeta library involved the use of unique molecular identifiers. TCRdb itself ran the PCR reads through MiXCR, one entry per CDR3 protein. The data contain about 360,000 distinct CDR3 sequences, 13% of them singletons.

Sequenced here: PBMCs, sampled from the stem cell graft. This rearrangement joins TRBV6-2 or TRBV6-3 to TRBJ2-7; 7 nucleotides align to TRBD2. The clonotype was recovered from a human donor who donated a stem cell graft to a child with Fanconi anemia. CDR3 region: CASSFGPGGNEQYV. CDR3 coding DNA: TGTGCCAGCAGTTTTGGACCGGGAGGTAACGAGCAGTACGTC.